The 27 T cell receptor beta chains listed next were all sequenced from one sample in a study of cytomegalovirus exposure and HLA in healthy donors. PCR amplification relied on 60 Vbeta primers (plus 13 Jbeta primers). Data came from immunoSEQ multiplex PCR; TCRdb stores just in-frame clones and leaves some out. The sample holds tens of thousands of clones, roughly four fifths seen once. The sequencing sample was made of PBMCs. The receptor source for this set is a man between 18 and 35 years old in good health and CMV-seronegative.

The table lists this clone with a count of one. V gene TRBV4-3 combines with J gene TRBJ2-1, with D hard to call. The CDR3 has 12 amino acids. Germline CDR1 is LGHNA and CDR2 is YSLEER. V lost 0 bases to trimming and J lost 6 bases, with 3 bases between them. The chain's CDR3 is CASSQDSNEQFF. CDR3 in DNA: TGCGCCAGCAGCCAAGATAGCAATGAGCAGTTCTTC.

The V gene is TRBV5-4, the J gene TRBJ2-6, with 9 bases aligning to TRBD1. The CDR3 runs to 15 residues. Germline values: CDR1 SGHNT, CDR2 YYREEE (reference sequence). The junction had 4 bases not matched to a gene; V was cut back by 5 bases and J by 4 bases. CDR3: CASRRTGAGANVLTF. The CDR3 nucleotides are TGTGCCAGCAGGAGGACAGGGGCCGGGGCCAACGTCCTGACTTTC.

The chain recombines TRBV5-4 with TRBJ2-5; 13 bases agree with TRBD2. Germline-derived CDR1 and CDR2 are SGHNT and YYREEE (reference sequence). Germline trimming cut 3 bases from V and 1 base from J; bases unmatched to any gene: 3. There are 16 residues in the CDR3. CDR3 coding DNA: TGTGCCAGCAGCTCCGGACTAGCGGGAGTCCAAGAGACCCAGTACTTC. Amino acid sequence: CASSSGLAGVQETQYF.

This clone was seen only once. The DNA for the CDR3 is TGTGCCAGCTCGGGACAGGGGGCTCGATCACCCCTCCACTTT. Translation gives CASSGQGARSPLHF. The V call is TRBV6-5, the J call TRBJ1-6; TRBD1 agrees at 12 bases. V gave up 8 bases and J gave up 10 bases; unmatched junction bases: 6. This CDR3 contains 14 residues. Germline-derived CDR1 and CDR2 are MNHEY and SVGAGI.

The J gene is TRBJ2-7, the V gene TRBV11-2; D is unresolved. With 6 bases removed from V and 0 bases from J, the gap between germline ends came to 21 bases. Germline V gene lookup returns CDR1 SGHAT and CDR2 FQNNGV. This CDR3 has 17 residues. CDR3 sequence reads: CASRGESATTLSYEQYF. CDR3 bases: TGTGCCAGCAGAGGAGAGAGTGCCACGACCCTCTCCTACGAGCAGTACTTC.

The chain is built from TRBV28 and TRBJ2-4; the match to TRBD2 covers 8 bases. CDR3 length equals 16 residues. Germline CDR1 is MDHEN and CDR2 is SYDVKM. The V and J ends lost 6 bases and 0 bases, in that order; junction bases with no gene match: 7. The CDR3 DNA reads as TGTGCCAGCAGCGGGGGGGACTTACTAGCCAAAAACATTCAGTACTTC. This sequence encodes CASSGGDLLAKNIQYF. The full variable domain, in which reference TRBV28 and TRBJ2-4 provide the parts outside the CDR3, is DVKVTQSSRYLVKRTGEKVFLECVQDMDHENMFWYRQDPGLGLRLIYFSYDVKMKEKGDIPEGYSVSREKKERFSLILESASTNQTSMYLCASSGGDLLAKNIQYFGAGTRLSVL.

The chain couples TRBV4-3 to TRBJ2-2; 7 bases agree with TRBD2. This CDR3 is built from 15 residues. V lost 1 base and J lost 7; bases outside the gene matches: 6. Germline CDR1 is LGHNA and CDR2 is YSLEER. The CDR3 sequence: CASSQVLGGGGELFF. The CDR3 nucleotides are TGCGCCAGCAGCCAAGTGTTGGGGGGGGGCGGGGAGCTGTTTTTT.

The CDR3 reads CASTLSGASTDTQYF. The CDR3 DNA sequence: TGTGCCAGCACCCTTAGCGGGGCTAGCACAGATACGCAGTATTTT. The chain has TRBV9 and TRBJ2-3; 8 nucleotides match TRBD2. Trimming took 6 bases from V and 0 from J; bases not matched to a gene: 6. The CDR3 contains 15 residues. Germline V lookup: CDR1 SGDLS, CDR2 YYNGEE.

The V call is TRBV11-3, the J call TRBJ2-7, with 11 bases aligning to TRBD2. CDR1 SGHNT and CDR2 YENEEA come from the germline V gene. V trimming: 5 bases; J trimming: 0 bases; junction bases outside the gene matches: 3. The CDR3 consists of 15 residues. The CDR3 is CASSRTSGPSYEQYF. In DNA, the CDR3 is TGTGCCAGCAGCCGGACTAGCGGGCCCTCCTACGAGCAGTACTTC.

The V call is TRBV4-2, the J call TRBJ2-1; TRBD2 aligns across 7 bases. The CDR3 sequence is 15 residues long. Germline CDR1 and CDR2: LGHNA and YNFKEQ. Trimming cost V 3 bases and J 3 bases; bases outside gene matches: 5. The DNA of the CDR3 is TGTGCCAGCAGCCAGAGGGGCGGGGGCTACAATGAGCAGTTCTTC. It encodes CASSQRGGGYNEQFF.

This chain connects TRBV2 to TRBJ2-3; 10 nucleotides match TRBD2. After removal of 5 bases from V and 3 bases from J, the junction contained 5 bases not matched to a gene. Looked up from germline, CDR1 is SNHLY and CDR2 is FYNNEI. CDR3 length: 15 residues. The CDR3, as DNA: TGTGCCAGCAGTCTAGCGGGGGTACCGACAGATACGCAGTATTTT. Amino acids: CASSLAGVPTDTQYF.

The V call is TRBV28, the J call TRBJ1-1; 7 bases agree with TRBD1. This CDR3 has 16 residues. Germline V CDR1 and CDR2: MDHEN, SYDVKM. The V gene end was trimmed by 8 bases and the J gene end by 1 base; junction bases not matched to a gene: 13. The CDR3 region is CASQGDTIERNTEAFF. CDR3 nucleotides: TGTGCCAGCCAGGGGGATACTATTGAAAGGAACACTGAAGCTTTCTTT. Complete variable domain (other parts from reference TRBV28 and TRBJ1-1): DVKVTQSSRYLVKRTGEKVFLECVQDMDHENMFWYRQDPGLGLRLIYFSYDVKMKEKGDIPEGYSVSREKKERFSLILESASTNQTSMYLCASQGDTIERNTEAFFGQGTRLTVV.

This chain connects TRBV6-1 to TRBJ1-1; D remains unclear. Trimming pared 5 bases from V and 6 bases from J, leaving 16 bases between. The length of the CDR3 is 14 residues. Germline lookup yields CDR1 MNHNS and CDR2 SASEGT. DNA of the CDR3: TGTGCCAGCAGTTATTGGGAGACTGGAGCTGAAGCTTTCTTT. This translates into CASSYWETGAEAFF.

The V call is TRBV5-1, the J call TRBJ2-1; 7 bases map to TRBD2. V was clipped by 3 bases and J by 7 bases; unmatched bases: 7. This CDR3 spans 14 amino acids. The germline V gene has CDR1 SGHRS and CDR2 YFSETQ. CDR3 sequence (DNA): TGCGCCAGCAGCTCGACGACGCGGGAGAATGAGCAGTTCTTC. Its protein product is CASSSTTRENEQFF. Combining the CDR3 with reference TRBV5-1 and TRBJ2-1 gives the whole variable domain KAGVTQTPRYLIKTRGQQVTLSCSPISGHRSVSWYQQTPGQGLQFLFEYFSETQRNKGNFPGRFSGRQFSNSRSEMNVSTLELGDSALYLCASSSTTRENEQFFGPGTRLTVL.

This clone was seen a handful of times. The chain uses TRBV30 and TRBJ2-1, with TRBD1 matching 9 bases. This CDR3 has 14 amino acids. V lost 5 bases to trimming and J lost 8 bases; unmatched junction nucleotides: 10. The V gene's germline CDR1 is GTSNPN and CDR2 SVGIG (reference sequence). The CDR3 loop is CAWEPGTGTYEQFF. DNA for the CDR3: TGTGCCTGGGAACCCGGGACAGGGACGTATGAGCAGTTCTTC.

A few counts support this clone. V and J are TRBV5-1 and TRBJ1-1; D might be TRBD1 (5 bases). Germline CDR1 and CDR2: SGHRS and YFSETQ. Between the trimmed V and J ends, which lost 3 bases and 0 bases, there was a span of 9 bases. This CDR3 has 14 amino acids. The CDR3 DNA is TGCGCCAGCAGCTCCTTAGGGGTGAACACTGAAGCTTTCTTT. As protein: CASSSLGVNTEAFF.

The CDR3 protein is CASSAWGQVAGELFF. The CDR3 DNA sequence: TGTGCCAGCAGCGCGTGGGGACAGGTGGCCGGGGAGCTGTTTTTT. The J gene is TRBJ2-2, the V gene TRBV9; TRBD1 matches 8 bases. Trimming at V came to 3 bases and at J to 6 bases, leaving 7 bases not matched to a gene. The V gene's germline CDR1 is SGDLS and CDR2 YYNGEE. The CDR3 spans 15 residues.

This clone is labeled as medium-sized. This rearrangement joins TRBV30 to TRBJ2-4, with D unresolved. This CDR3 comprises 15 residues. The V and J ends lost 1 base and 0 bases respectively, with 10 bases between them. The germline V gene has CDR1 GTSNPN and CDR2 SVGIG (reference sequence). The CDR3 sequence is CAWSAPVGAKNIQYF. The CDR3 region has the DNA TGTGCCTGGAGTGCTCCTGTCGGAGCCAAAAACATTCAGTACTTC.

CDR3 DNA sequence: TGCGCCAGCAGAGGGGCCGGAGACTACGAGCAGTACTTC. Translated: CASRGAGDYEQYF. The chain employs TRBV4-3 and TRBJ2-7, with a weak D call TRBD1 (5 bases). Germline V lookup: CDR1 LGHNA, CDR2 YSLEER. The V end lost 6 bases, the J end lost 3 bases, and 12 bases lay between the germline ends. The CDR3 length is 13 residues.

This clone came up a few times. J is TRBJ2-7 and V is TRBV5-6, with 11 nucleotides matching TRBD2. With V trimmed by 4 bases and J by 3 bases, 6 bases remained unmatched. CDR3 size: 15 residues. Germline V gene data show CDR1 as SGHDT and CDR2 as YYEEEE. The CDR3 is CASSNLAGGFYEQYF. The CDR3 nucleotides are TGTGCCAGCAGCAATCTAGCGGGAGGTTTCTACGAGCAGTACTTC.

This clone turned up a few times. For the CDR3, the DNA is TGTGCCAGAAGCTTAGGAAGTCCGGACAGGGGCTACAATGAGCAGTTCTTC. This sequence encodes CARSLGSPDRGYNEQFF. V is TRBV7-5 and J is TRBJ2-1; whether TRBD1, the table's D call, matches the DNA was not checked. TRBV7-5 is a documented pseudogene. The CDR3 extends over 17 amino acids.

The chain is built from TRBV11-2 and TRBJ2-1, with D possibly being TRBD1 (6 bases). This CDR3 region has 15 residues. V dropped 8 bases and J dropped 0 bases, with 14 bases sitting between them. From germline, CDR1 is SGHAT and CDR2 FQNNGV. The CDR3 region has the DNA TGTGCCAGCGGCTACAGGGAACACTCCTACAATGAGCAGTTCTTC. The encoded protein is CASGYREHSYNEQFF.

V is TRBV7-9 and J is TRBJ1-4, with 7 nucleotides matching TRBD1. CDR3 length: 18 amino acids. The V and J ends lost 5 bases and 5 bases, in that order; junction bases with no gene match: 17. Germline V lookup: CDR1 SEHNR, CDR2 FQNEAQ (reference sequence). In nucleotides, the CDR3 is TGTGCCAGCAGCACCTCCCGGATGGGACAGAGGGTGAATGAAAAACTGTTTTTT. Translating gives CASSTSRMGQRVNEKLFF.

The chain employs TRBV28 and TRBJ2-5; possibly TRBD1 for D (6 bases). TRBJ2-7 explains the end of the DNA better; the J call may be wrong. There are 14 residues in the CDR3. CDR1 is MDHEN, CDR2 SYDVKM, per germline. Written as DNA, the CDR3 is TGTGCCAGCAGTTCGGGACATACGACCTACGAGCAGTACTTC. Its translation is CASSSGHTTYEQYF.

The rearrangement joins TRBV7-2 to TRBJ1-4; 8 bases agree with TRBD1. Germline CDR1 reads SGHTA; CDR2 reads FQGNSA. The V and J ends lost 6 bases and 8 bases, in that order; junction bases with no gene match: 14. The length of the CDR3 is 16 residues. As DNA, the CDR3 is TGTGCCAGCAGTTTAAATGGGGCCTACAGGGGGGAAAAACTGTTTTTT. Translated: CASSLNGAYRGEKLFF. Variable domain in full (rest from reference TRBV7-2 and TRBJ1-4): GAGVSQSPSNKVTEKGKDVELRCDPISGHTALYWYRQSLGQGLEFLIYFQGNSAPDKSGLPSDRFSAERTGGSVSTLTIQRTQQEDSAVYLCASSLNGAYRGEKLFFGSGTQLSVL.

This clone was picked up one time. The chain joins TRBV14 to TRBJ1-2, with a possible D match to TRBD1 (6 bases). Germline CDR1 SGHDN, CDR2 FVKESK. This CDR3 is 13 amino acids long. Deletions cut 6 bases from V and 8 bases from J, with 16 bases between. The CDR3 DNA is TGTGCCAGCAGTTTCAACAGGGAATTCGGCTACACCTTC. Protein product: CASSFNREFGYTF.

The V gene is TRBV30, the J gene TRBJ2-1; D not certain. CDR3 length equals 12 residues. The V end was cut by 3 bases, the J end by 5 bases, with 8 bases between. CDR1 is GTSNPN, CDR2 SVGIG, per germline (reference sequence). The CDR3: CAWRTGDNEQFF. CDR3 bases: TGTGCCTGGAGAACGGGTGACAATGAGCAGTTCTTC.